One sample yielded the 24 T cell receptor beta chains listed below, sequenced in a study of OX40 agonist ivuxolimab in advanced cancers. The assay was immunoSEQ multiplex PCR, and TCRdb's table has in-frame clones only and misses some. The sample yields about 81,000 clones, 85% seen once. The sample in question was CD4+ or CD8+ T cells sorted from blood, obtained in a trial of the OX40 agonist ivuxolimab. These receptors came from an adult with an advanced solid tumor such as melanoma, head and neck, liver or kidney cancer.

The CDR3 here is CASSPQGGSGNTIYF. For the CDR3, the DNA is TGTGCCAGCAGCCCACAGGGGGGGAGTGGAAACACCATATATTTT. V usage is TRBV7-2 and J usage is TRBJ1-3; 8 bases are a match to TRBD1. This CDR3 spans 15 amino acids. CDR1 is SGHTA and CDR2 is FQGNSA in the germline V gene. Losses at the gene ends were 5 bases for V and 3 bases for J; bases not matched to a gene: 6.

The CDR3: CASSQDRVYGYTF. The CDR3 DNA is TGTGCCAGCAGCCAAGACAGGGTCTATGGCTACACCTTC. This sequence joins TRBV5-4 and TRBJ1-2, with 7 bases matching TRBD1. This CDR3 region has 13 residues. CDR1 SGHNT and CDR2 YYREEE come from the germline V gene (reference sequence). V was clipped by 4 bases and J by 4 bases; unmatched bases: 4.

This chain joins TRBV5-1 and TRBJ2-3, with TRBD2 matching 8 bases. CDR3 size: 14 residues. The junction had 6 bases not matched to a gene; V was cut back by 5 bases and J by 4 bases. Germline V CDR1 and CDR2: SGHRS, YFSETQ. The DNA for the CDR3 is TGCGCCAGCAGTGTTTACGGGGGGGCAGATACGCAGTATTTT. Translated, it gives CASSVYGGADTQYF.

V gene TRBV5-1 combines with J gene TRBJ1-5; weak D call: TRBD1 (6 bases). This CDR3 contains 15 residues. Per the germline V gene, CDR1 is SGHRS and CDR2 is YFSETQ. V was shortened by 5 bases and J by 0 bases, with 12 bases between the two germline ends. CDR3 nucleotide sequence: TGCGCCAGCAGTTCTACAGGGAGTAGCAATCAGCCCCAGCATTTT. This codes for CASSSTGSSNQPQHF.

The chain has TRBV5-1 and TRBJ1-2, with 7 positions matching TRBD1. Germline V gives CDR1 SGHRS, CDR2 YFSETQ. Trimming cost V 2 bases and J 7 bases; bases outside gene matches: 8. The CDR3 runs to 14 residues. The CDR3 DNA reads TGCGCCAGCAGCTTAACAGGGGAATATGGTGGCTACACCTTC. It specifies CASSLTGEYGGYTF.

The CDR3 loop reads CASGPSGISTDTQYF. Here the CDR3 DNA reads TGCGCCAGCGGACCTAGCGGGATAAGCACAGATACGCAGTATTTT. The V gene is TRBV4-3, the J gene TRBJ2-3; 9 bases fit TRBD2. V gave up 8 bases and J gave up 0 bases; unmatched junction bases: 6. Germline V lookup: CDR1 LGHNA, CDR2 YSLEER. This CDR3 contains 15 residues.

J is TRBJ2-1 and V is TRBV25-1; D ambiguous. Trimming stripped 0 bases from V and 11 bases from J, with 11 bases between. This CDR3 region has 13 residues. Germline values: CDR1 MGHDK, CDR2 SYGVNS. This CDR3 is CASSEYLGMKQFF. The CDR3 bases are TGTGCCAGCAGTGAATATTTGGGGATGAAGCAGTTCTTC.

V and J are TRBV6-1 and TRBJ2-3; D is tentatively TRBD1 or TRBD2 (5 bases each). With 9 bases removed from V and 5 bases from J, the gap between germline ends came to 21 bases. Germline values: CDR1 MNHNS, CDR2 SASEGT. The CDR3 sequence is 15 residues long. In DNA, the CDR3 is TGTGCCAGTACGAGGAGCTTGGGGACCGAAGATACGCAGTATTTT. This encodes CASTRSLGTEDTQYF.

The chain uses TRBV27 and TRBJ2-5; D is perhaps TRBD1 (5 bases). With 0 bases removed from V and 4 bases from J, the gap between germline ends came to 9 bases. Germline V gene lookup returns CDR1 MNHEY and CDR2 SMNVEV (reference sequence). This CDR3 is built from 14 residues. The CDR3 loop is CASSLSSRAETQYF. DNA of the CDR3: TGTGCCAGCAGTTTATCGTCCAGGGCAGAGACCCAGTACTTC.

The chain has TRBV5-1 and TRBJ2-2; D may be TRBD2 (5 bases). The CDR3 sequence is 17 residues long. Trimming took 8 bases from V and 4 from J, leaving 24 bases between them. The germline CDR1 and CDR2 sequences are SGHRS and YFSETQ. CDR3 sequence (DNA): TGCGCCAGTACCTGGAGCGGCGGCCTAGACGGCACCGGGGAGCTGTTTTTT. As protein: CASTWSGGLDGTGELFF.

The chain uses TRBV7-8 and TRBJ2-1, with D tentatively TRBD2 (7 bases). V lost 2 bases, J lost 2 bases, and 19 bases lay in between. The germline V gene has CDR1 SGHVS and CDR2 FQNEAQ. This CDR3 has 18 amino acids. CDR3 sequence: CASSLKGGTLGAYNEQFF. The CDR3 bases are TGTGCCAGCAGCTTAAAGGGGGGGACCCTTGGGGCCTACAATGAGCAGTTCTTC. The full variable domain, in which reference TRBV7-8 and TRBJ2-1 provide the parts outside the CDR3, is GAGVSQSPRYKVAKRGQDVALRCDPISGHVSLFWYQQALGQGPEFLTYFQNEAQLDKSGLPSDRFFAERPEGSVSTLKIQRTQQEDSAVYLCASSLKGGTLGAYNEQFFGPGTRLTVL.

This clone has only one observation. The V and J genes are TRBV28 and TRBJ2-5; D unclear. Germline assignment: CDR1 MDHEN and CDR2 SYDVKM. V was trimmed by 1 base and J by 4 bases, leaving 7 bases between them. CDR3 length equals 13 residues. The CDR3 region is CASSLLAGETQYF. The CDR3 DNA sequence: TGTGCCAGCAGTTTATTGGCAGGAGAGACCCAGTACTTC.

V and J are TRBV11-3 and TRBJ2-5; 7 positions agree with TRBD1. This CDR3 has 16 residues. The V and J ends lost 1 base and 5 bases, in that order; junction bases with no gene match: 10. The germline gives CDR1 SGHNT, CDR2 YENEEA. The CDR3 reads CASSLGVGVRGETQYF. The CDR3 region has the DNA TGTGCCAGCAGCTTAGGAGTCGGCGTCAGGGGGGAGACCCAGTACTTC.

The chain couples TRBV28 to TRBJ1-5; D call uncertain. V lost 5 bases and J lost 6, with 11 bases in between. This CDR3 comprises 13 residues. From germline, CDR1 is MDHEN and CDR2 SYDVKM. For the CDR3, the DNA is TGTGCCAGCAGTCAAGGGTGGACTCAGCCCCAGCATTTT. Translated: CASSQGWTQPQHF.

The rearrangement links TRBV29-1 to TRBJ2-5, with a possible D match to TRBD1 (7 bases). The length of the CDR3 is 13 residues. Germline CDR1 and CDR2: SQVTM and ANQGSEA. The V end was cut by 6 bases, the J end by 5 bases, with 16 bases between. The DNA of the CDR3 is TGCAGCGTAGTGGAGGGGGCTCGGGAGACCCAGTACTTC. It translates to CSVVEGARETQYF. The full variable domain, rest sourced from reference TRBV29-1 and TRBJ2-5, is SAVISQKPSRDICQRGTSLTIQCQVDSQVTMMFWYRQQPGQSLTLIATANQGSEATYESGFVIDKFPISRPNLTFSTLTVSNMSPEDSSIYLCSVVEGARETQYFGPGTRLLVL.

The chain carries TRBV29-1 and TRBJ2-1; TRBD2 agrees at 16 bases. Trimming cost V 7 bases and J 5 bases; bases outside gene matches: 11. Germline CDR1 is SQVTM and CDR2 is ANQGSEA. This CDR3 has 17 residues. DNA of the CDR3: TGCAGCGCCTGGGGGGGACTAGCGGGAGGGCCGCACAATGAGCAGTTCTTC. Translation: CSAWGGLAGGPHNEQFF.

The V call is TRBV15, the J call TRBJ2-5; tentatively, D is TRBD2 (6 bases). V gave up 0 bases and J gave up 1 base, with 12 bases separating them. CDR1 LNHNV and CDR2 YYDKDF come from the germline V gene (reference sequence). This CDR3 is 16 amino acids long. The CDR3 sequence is CATSRDLGGTQETQYF. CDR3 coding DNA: TGTGCCACCAGCAGAGATCTTGGCGGGACCCAAGAGACCCAGTACTTC.

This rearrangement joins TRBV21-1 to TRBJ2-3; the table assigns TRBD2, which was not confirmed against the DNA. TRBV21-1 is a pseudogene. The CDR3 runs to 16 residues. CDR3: CASREVLAGGVDTQYF. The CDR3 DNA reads TGTGCCAGCAGGGAAGTACTAGCGGGGGGGGTAGATACGCAGTATTTT.

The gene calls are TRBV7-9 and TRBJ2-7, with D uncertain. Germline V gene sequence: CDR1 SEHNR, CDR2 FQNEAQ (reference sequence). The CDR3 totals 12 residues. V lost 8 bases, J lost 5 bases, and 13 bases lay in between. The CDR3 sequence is CASHQAGDEQYF. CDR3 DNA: TGTGCCAGCCACCAGGCTGGGGACGAGCAGTACTTC.

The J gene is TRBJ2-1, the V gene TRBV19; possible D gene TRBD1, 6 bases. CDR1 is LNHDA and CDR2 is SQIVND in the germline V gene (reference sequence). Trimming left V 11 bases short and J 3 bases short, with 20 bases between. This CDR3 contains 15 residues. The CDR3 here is CADDGGATVYNEQFF. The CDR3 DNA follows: TGTGCCGATGATGGGGGCGCGACTGTCTACAATGAGCAGTTCTTC.

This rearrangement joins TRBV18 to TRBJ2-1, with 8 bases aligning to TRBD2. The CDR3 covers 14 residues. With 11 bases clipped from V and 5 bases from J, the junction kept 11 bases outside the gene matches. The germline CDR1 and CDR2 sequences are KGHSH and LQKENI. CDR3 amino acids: CAGTVLAANNEQFF. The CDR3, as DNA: TGTGCCGGGACTGTACTAGCGGCAAACAATGAGCAGTTCTTC.

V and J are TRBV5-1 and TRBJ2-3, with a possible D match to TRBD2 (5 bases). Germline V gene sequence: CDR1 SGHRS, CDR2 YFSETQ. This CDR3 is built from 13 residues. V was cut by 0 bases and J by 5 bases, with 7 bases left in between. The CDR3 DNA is TGCGCCAGCAGCTTGGGGACTCGAGATACGCAGTATTTT. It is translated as CASSLGTRDTQYF.

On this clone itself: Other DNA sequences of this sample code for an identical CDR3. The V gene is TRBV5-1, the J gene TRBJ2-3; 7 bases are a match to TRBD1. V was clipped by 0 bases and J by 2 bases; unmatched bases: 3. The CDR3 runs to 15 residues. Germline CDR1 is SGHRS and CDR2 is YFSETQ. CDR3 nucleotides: TGCGCCAGCAGCTTGGGACAGGGAATCACAGATACGCAGTATTTT. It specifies CASSLGQGITDTQYF.

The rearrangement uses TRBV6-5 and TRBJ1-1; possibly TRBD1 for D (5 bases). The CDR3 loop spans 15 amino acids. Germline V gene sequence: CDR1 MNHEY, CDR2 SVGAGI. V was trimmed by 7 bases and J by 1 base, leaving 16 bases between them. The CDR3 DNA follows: TGTGCCAGCACCCGGGGGACGGTTCCGAACACTGAAGCTTTCTTT. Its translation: CASTRGTVPNTEAFF.